One and the same sample provided the 24 T cell receptor beta chains below, sequenced in a study of cytotoxic CD8 clonotypes in ibrutinib-treated CLL. Only in-frame clones appear in the TCRdb table, and some are missing; sequencing was by immunoSEQ multiplex PCR. The profile shows some 290,000 clones, around four fifths of them singletons. Sequenced here: PBMCs, sampled before ibrutinib treatment. All receptors derive from a human donor with chronic lymphocytic leukemia.

This chain links TRBV27 with TRBJ2-1; TRBD2 matches at 13 bases. Germline-derived CDR1 and CDR2 are MNHEY and SMNVEV (reference sequence). The CDR3 spans 16 residues. V was pared by 6 bases and J by 2 bases, with 4 bases of the junction left unmatched. DNA of the CDR3: TGTGCCAGCAGGGGACTAGCGGGGCCAACCTACAATGAGCAGTTCTTC. Translated, it gives CASRGLAGPTYNEQFF.

The chain couples TRBV30 to TRBJ1-5, with TRBD1 identical over 7 bases. V shed 1 base, J shed 3 bases, and the junction held 6 bases outside the gene matches. The CDR3 sequence is 15 residues long. CDR1 and CDR2 (germline): GTSNPN, SVGIG (reference sequence). CDR3 residues: CAWSAGTANNQPQHF. In nucleotides, the CDR3 is TGTGCCTGGAGTGCCGGGACAGCTAACAATCAGCCCCAGCATTTT.

The chain is built from TRBV28 and TRBJ2-7; a weak D match, TRBD2 (5 bases). CDR3 size: 13 residues. Germline lookup yields CDR1 MDHEN and CDR2 SYDVKM. V lost 3 bases and J 3 bases, leaving 9 bases between the germline ends. This CDR3 is CASSFRGSYEQYF. The CDR3 DNA follows: TGTGCCAGCAGTTTTCGGGGAAGCTACGAGCAGTACTTC.

V and J are TRBV15 and TRBJ2-7, with D perhaps assigned TRBD1 or TRBD2 (5 bases each). V was trimmed by 5 bases and J by 4 bases, leaving 12 bases between them. Per germline, CDR1 LNHNV and CDR2 YYDKDF (reference sequence). The CDR3 is made up of 13 amino acids. This CDR3 is CATSGDQGYEQYF. The CDR3 DNA follows: TGTGCCACCAGCGGGGACCAAGGGTACGAGCAGTACTTC.

For this clone: No conserved phenylalanine or tryptophan ends this CDR3, so it is likely a read error. It is unclear where the CDR3 begins or ends on the DNA, so no DNA is shown, and the CDR3 is as TCRdb lists it. The chain employs TRBV20-1 and TRBJ2-7. The CDR3 adds up to 11 amino acids, both ends counted. Germline lookup yields CDR1 DFQATT and CDR2 SNEGSKA (reference sequence). CDR3 residues: CSAGTTRDLAL.

The chain is built from TRBV5-6 and TRBJ2-5, with 8 bases fitting TRBD1. V lost 7 bases and J lost 5; bases outside the gene matches: 10. CDR1 SGHDT and CDR2 YYEEEE come from the germline V gene. The CDR3 is made up of 14 amino acids. The CDR3, as DNA: TGTGCCAGCGGCTCGAGAACAGGGGGGGAGACCCAGTACTTC. The encoded protein is CASGSRTGGETQYF.

The chain joins TRBV19 to TRBJ2-7, with D perhaps being TRBD1 or TRBD2 (5 bases each). The CDR3 totals 14 residues. The germline CDR1 and CDR2 sequences are LNHDA and SQIVND (reference sequence). V was shortened by 5 bases and J by 3 bases, with 14 bases between the two germline ends. As DNA, the CDR3 is TGTGCCAGTAGTTACCAGGGTGGGGGCTACGAGCAGTACTTC. Protein sequence: CASSYQGGGYEQYF.

The chain joins TRBV5-8 to TRBJ2-7; D possibly corresponds to TRBD2 (6 bases). The V gene lost 6 bases and the J gene lost 7 bases, with 23 bases spanning the gap. The CDR3 loop spans 15 amino acids. Germline CDR1 and CDR2: SGHTS and YDEGEE. Here the CDR3 reads CASIRPGGKESEQYF. DNA of the CDR3: TGTGCCAGCATACGCCCTGGGGGGAAGGAGAGTGAGCAGTACTTC.

This clone came up once. The chain joins TRBV25-1 to TRBJ2-1; 8 nucleotides line up with TRBD1. There are 16 residues in the CDR3. Germline lookup yields CDR1 MGHDK and CDR2 SYGVNS. With 3 bases clipped from V and 2 bases from J, the junction kept 6 bases outside the gene matches. CDR3 DNA: TGTGCCAGCAGTGATCGACAGGGGAGCCCCTACAATGAGCAGTTCTTC. It specifies CASSDRQGSPYNEQFF.

The chain links TRBV7-2 to TRBJ2-3; 9 positions match TRBD2. The CDR3 runs 14 residues. CDR1 is SGHTA, CDR2 FQGNSA, per germline. With 3 bases clipped from V and 6 bases from J, the junction kept 4 bases outside the gene matches. CDR3 region: CASSLLAGMDTQYF. CDR3 bases: TGTGCCAGCAGCTTGCTAGCGGGAATGGATACGCAGTATTTT.

This clone was seen repeatedly, ten times or more. The chain carries TRBV10-2 and TRBJ2-7; D tentatively reads TRBD1 or TRBD2 (5 bases each). Germline assignment: CDR1 WSHSY and CDR2 SAAADI. This CDR3 has 14 amino acids. The ends were cut back, 7 bases at V and 7 bases at J, with 20 bases in the middle. CDR3 sequence: CASTPSGALSEQYF. The CDR3 DNA follows: TGCGCCAGCACCCCCTCCGGGGCTCTGAGTGAGCAGTACTTC.

The chain uses TRBV30 and TRBJ1-2, with 7 bases that match TRBD1. The CDR3 consists of 15 residues. Germline V gives CDR1 GTSNPN, CDR2 SVGIG (reference sequence). J lost 4 bases, V lost 3 bases, and 11 bases had no gene match. The CDR3 nucleotides are TGTGCCTGGAGCAAAGGGACAGTTCTTGGCTATGGCTACACCTTC. Encoded protein: CAWSKGTVLGYGYTF. Based on the CDR3 plus reference TRBV30 and TRBJ1-2, the full variable domain is SQTIHQWPATLVQPVGSPLSLECTVEGTSNPNLYWYRQAAGRGLQLLFYSVGIGQISSEVPQNLSASRPQDRQFILSSKKLLLSDSGFYLCAWSKGTVLGYGYTFGSGTRLTVV.

CDR3 protein: CASSDSGTSGPYEQYF. The CDR3 DNA is TGTGCCAGCAGTGACTCGGGGACTAGCGGTCCCTACGAGCAGTACTTC. The chain carries TRBV6-4 and TRBJ2-7; 11 nucleotides agree with TRBD2. V lost 0 bases to trimming and J lost 2 bases; unmatched junction nucleotides: 3. CDR1 is MRHNA and CDR2 is SNTAGT in the germline V gene. The CDR3 spans 16 residues.

The chain has TRBV28 and TRBJ2-7; no clear D gene. The CDR3 spans 14 residues. Trimming took off 3 bases at V and 2 bases at J, with 11 bases between the two ends. Germline assignment: CDR1 MDHEN and CDR2 SYDVKM. The CDR3 bases are TGTGCCAGCAGTTTCGATGGGAATCCCTACGAGCAGTACTTC. Its protein is CASSFDGNPYEQYF.

The chain employs TRBV27 and TRBJ2-3, with 7 nucleotides matching TRBD2. Trimming at V came to 0 bases and at J to 3 bases, leaving 6 bases not matched to a gene. CDR1 and CDR2 (germline): MNHEY, SMNVEV (reference sequence). This CDR3 contains 16 residues. The CDR3 region is CASSLSRGSMTDTQYF. The CDR3 bases are TGTGCCAGCAGTTTATCCCGCGGGAGTATGACAGATACGCAGTATTTT.

DNA of the CDR3: TGTGCCAGCAGTTTGAGGACAAGTCCTGGAAACACCATATATTTT. This sequence encodes CASSLRTSPGNTIYF. J is TRBJ1-3 and V is TRBV28, with D possibly matching TRBD1 (5 bases). Looked up from germline, CDR1 is MDHEN and CDR2 is SYDVKM. Trimming pared 3 bases from V and 2 bases from J, leaving 11 bases between. The CDR3 covers 15 residues. The full variable domain, rest sourced from reference TRBV28 and TRBJ1-3, is DVKVTQSSRYLVKRTGEKVFLECVQDMDHENMFWYRQDPGLGLRLIYFSYDVKMKEKGDIPEGYSVSREKKERFSLILESASTNQTSMYLCASSLRTSPGNTIYFGEGSWLTVV.

The chain couples TRBV27 to TRBJ2-5; perhaps TRBD2 as D (6 bases). V dropped 1 base and J dropped 5 bases, with 11 bases sitting between them. This CDR3 comprises 14 residues. Germline CDR1 is MNHEY and CDR2 is SMNVEV (reference sequence). The CDR3 region has the DNA TGTGCCAGCAGTTTATGGGGGGAAGGGGAGACCCAGTACTTC. It translates to CASSLWGEGETQYF.

CDR3: CASSQQGYSNQPQHF. In nucleotides, the CDR3 is TGTGCCAGCAGTCAACAGGGATATAGCAATCAGCCCCAGCATTTT. The rearrangement links TRBV28 to TRBJ1-5, with D maybe TRBD1 (6 bases). Trimming took off 5 bases at V and 0 bases at J, with 11 bases between the two ends. Per germline, CDR1 MDHEN and CDR2 SYDVKM. This CDR3 has 15 residues.

The chain uses TRBV10-1 and TRBJ2-7; weak D call: TRBD2 (6 bases). Per the germline V gene, CDR1 is WNHNN and CDR2 is SYGVQD (reference sequence). This CDR3 comprises 15 residues. Deletions cut 3 bases from V and 3 bases from J, with 15 bases between. For the CDR3, the DNA is TGCGCCAGCAGTGACCCCGGGGGAGGTTTCTACGAGCAGTACTTC. Translated, it gives CASSDPGGGFYEQYF.

The genes are TRBV13 and TRBJ2-7, with 8 bases fitting TRBD2. Germline lookup yields CDR1 PRHDT and CDR2 FYEKMQ (reference sequence). The CDR3 totals 15 residues. With 3 bases clipped from V and 4 bases from J, the junction kept 8 bases outside the gene matches. The DNA of the CDR3 is TGTGCCAGCAGCTTCTCGGGTAGCGGGAAGTACGAGCAGTACTTC. Translating it yields CASSFSGSGKYEQYF.

The chain carries TRBV11-3 and TRBJ2-1, with a possible D match to TRBD2 (5 bases). The V end lost 5 bases, the J end lost 3 bases, and 14 bases lay between the germline ends. Per the germline V gene, CDR1 is SGHNT and CDR2 is YENEEA. The CDR3 contains 15 residues. Here the CDR3 DNA reads TGTGCCAGCAGCCACGGGATTAAAAACTACAATGAGCAGTTCTTC. It codes for CASSHGIKNYNEQFF.

The genes are TRBV5-1 and TRBJ2-7; no clear D. V was clipped by 4 bases and J by 0 bases, with 5 bases between them. There are 12 residues in the CDR3. From germline, CDR1 is SGHRS and CDR2 YFSETQ. As DNA, the CDR3 is TGCGCCAGCAGCGGGAACTCCTACGAGCAGTACTTC. Amino acids: CASSGNSYEQYF. Complete variable domain (other parts from reference TRBV5-1 and TRBJ2-7): KAGVTQTPRYLIKTRGQQVTLSCSPISGHRSVSWYQQTPGQGLQFLFEYFSETQRNKGNFPGRFSGRQFSNSRSEMNVSTLELGDSALYLCASSGNSYEQYFGPGTRLTVT.

This clone was seen ten or more times. V gene TRBV7-6 combines with J gene TRBJ2-1; D may match TRBD1 or TRBD2 (5 bases each). The germline CDR1 and CDR2 sequences are SGHVS and FNYEAQ. V lost 2 bases, J lost 7 bases, and 18 bases lay in between. The length of the CDR3 is 16 residues. This CDR3 is CASSLYPSTGGNEQFF. CDR3 DNA: TGTGCCAGCAGCTTATACCCCTCCACAGGAGGAAATGAGCAGTTCTTC.

A note on this clone: Other DNA sequences of this sample code for an identical CDR3. The CDR3 DNA reads TGTGCCAGCAGTCCCCGGGACAGTTCCTACGAGCAGTACTTC. The encoded protein is CASSPRDSSYEQYF. The chain uses TRBV27 and TRBJ2-7; 7 positions match TRBD1. With V trimmed by 5 bases and J by 1 base, 5 bases remained unmatched. Germline assignment: CDR1 MNHEY and CDR2 SMNVEV (reference sequence). This CDR3 spans 14 amino acids.